These T cell receptor beta chains were read from a single sample in a study of blood T cell repertoires in COVID-19. Produced via immunoSEQ multiplex PCR; TCRdb's table is partial and in-frame only. In the table there are about 120,000 clones, around 81% of which are singletons. Sequenced input: peripheral blood. These receptors were collected from a man aged 65 to 79 with acute or convalescent COVID-19. The CDR3 runs from the conserved cysteine through the conserved F or W. A D gene is named only where the DNA matches it firmly. A clone size is listed for some rows: how often the clone was seen (once, few, many), or a class if it is expanded.

>.|TRBV3-1/TRBV3-2|TRBJ2-5|.
CASSQAQGQETQYF
TGTGCCAGCAGCCAAGCCCAGGGTCAAGAGACCCAGTACTTC
>.|TRBV2|TRBJ1-1|.
CASSGSLVNTEAFF
TGTGCCAGCAGCGGGAGTTTGGTCAACACTGAAGCTTTCTTT
>.|TRBV9|TRBJ1-2|TRBD1
CASSPQGGIPGYGYTF
TGTGCCAGCAGCCCCCAGGGGGGTATCCCTGGCTATGGCTACACCTTC
>.|TRBV4-2|TRBJ1-3|TRBD1
CASSQDGGTGTGNTIYF
TGTGCCAGCAGCCAAGATGGGGGGACAGGGACCGGAAACACCATATATTTT
>few|TRBV9|TRBJ2-5|TRBD2
CASSVDSGSGVKETQYF
TGTGCCAGCAGCGTAGATTCGGGTAGCGGGGTGAAAGAGACCCAGTACTTC
>.|TRBV5-1|TRBJ2-7|TRBD1
CASSLGQGVFYEQYF
TGCGCCAGCAGCTTGGGACAGGGGGTTTTTTACGAGCAGTACTTC
>.|TRBV6-5|TRBJ2-3|.
CASSPGGDTQYF
TGTGCCAGCAGTCCGGGGGGCGATACGCAGTATTTT
>.|TRBV7-2|TRBJ2-1|TRBD2
CASSRTSGGSNEQFF
TGTGCCAGCAGCCGGACTAGCGGGGGGAGCAATGAGCAGTTCTTC
>.|TRBV6-5|TRBJ2-1|TRBD1
CASTTTGQGFDEQFF
TGTGCCAGCACTACGACGGGACAGGGATTCGATGAGCAGTTCTTC
>.|TRBV7-8|TRBJ1-1|TRBD1
CASSLVGQGRAFF
TGTGCCAGCAGCTTAGTGGGACAGGGGAGAGCTTTCTTT
>.|TRBV27|TRBJ1-1|TRBD1
CASSLRTGGTEAFF
TGTGCCAGCAGTTTACGGACAGGGGGCACTGAAGCTTTCTTT
>.|TRBV15|TRBJ1-4|TRBD1
CATSRGQLNEKLFF
TGTGCCACCAGTCGGGGACAGCTTAATGAAAAACTGTTTTTT
>.|TRBV5-1|TRBJ2-1|TRBD2
CASSSTTSGGDNEQFF
TGCGCCAGCAGCTCCACGACTAGCGGGGGGGACAATGAGCAGTTCTTC
>.|TRBV7-3|TRBJ2-1|TRBD2
CASSWTPIAGGGNEQFF
TGTGCCAGCAGTTGGACGCCTATAGCGGGGGGCGGCAATGAGCAGTTCTTC
>few|TRBV5-1|TRBJ1-3|.
CASSPGIFSGNTIYF
TGCGCCAGCAGCCCGGGGATCTTCTCTGGAAACACCATATATTTT
>.|TRBV29-1|TRBJ1-2|TRBD1
CSVVPGTGDPHGYTF
TGCAGCGTGGTACCCGGGACAGGGGACCCTCATGGCTACACCTTC
>.|TRBV11-2|TRBJ2-3|TRBD2
CASSKLAGGGDTQYF
TGTGCCAGCAGCAAACTAGCGGGCGGGGGGGATACGCAGTATTTT
>.|TRBV2|TRBJ1-2|.
CASRDLRGNYGYTF
TGTGCCAGCAGGGATCTAAGGGGTAACTATGGCTACACCTTC
>.|TRBV6-5|TRBJ2-2|.
CASKPGNSIGELFF
TGTGCCAGCAAGCCGGGAAATTCAATCGGGGAGCTGTTTTTT
>.|TRBV7-2|TRBJ1-2|.
CASSLSPGYGYTF
TGTGCCAGCAGCTTATCGCCGGGTTATGGCTACACCTTC
>.|TRBV18|TRBJ1-1|.
CASSPRTNTEAFF
TGTGCCAGCTCACCGAGGACAAACACTGAAGCTTTCTTT
>.|TRBV6-2/TRBV6-3|TRBJ2-7|.
CASSYRFESSYEQYF
TGTGCCAGCAGTTACCGGTTCGAGAGCTCCTACGAGCAGTACTTC
>.|TRBV24-1|TRBJ2-7|.
CATSPGPYEQYF
TGTGCCACCTCCCCAGGGCCGTACGAGCAGTACTTC
>.|TRBV6-2/TRBV6-3|TRBJ2-5|.
CASSNTGPYQETQYF
TGTGCCAGCAGTAATACAGGACCGTACCAAGAGACCCAGTACTTC
>.|TRBV7-2|TRBJ1-5|.
CASSLGGGSNQPQHF
TGTGCCAGCAGCTTAGGCGGGGGAAGCAATCAGCCCCAGCATTTT